Listed here are 24 T cell receptor beta chains from one sample, sequenced in a study of cytomegalovirus exposure and HLA in healthy donors. TCRdb's copy holds only in-frame clones and misses some; the assay was immunoSEQ multiplex PCR. The sample yields fewer than 200,000 clones, 86% seen once. What was sequenced was PBMCs. The source is a man younger than 45 in good health and CMV-seropositive.

The J gene is TRBJ1-4, the V gene TRBV2; possible D gene TRBD1, 6 bases. Germline V lookup: CDR1 SNHLY, CDR2 FYNNEI. The CDR3 spans 15 residues. The V end was cut by 6 bases, the J end by 0 bases, with 11 bases between. The CDR3 spells CASRVQGATNEKLFF. The CDR3 DNA reads as TGTGCCAGCAGAGTACAGGGCGCAACTAATGAAAAACTGTTTTTT.

The V gene is TRBV6-5, the J gene TRBJ2-7, with 10 positions matching TRBD1. Germline V gene data show CDR1 as MNHEY and CDR2 as SVGAGI. The J segment lost 9 bases and the V segment lost 6 bases, leaving 14 bases of the junction unmatched. The CDR3 length is 15 residues. For the CDR3, the DNA is TGTGCCAGCAGCCTCTCGGGACAGGGGAGAGCGGGGCAGTACTTC. It specifies CASSLSGQGRAGQYF.

This chain connects TRBV30 to TRBJ1-5; D call uncertain. The germline V gene has CDR1 GTSNPN and CDR2 SVGIG (reference sequence). With 2 bases removed from V and 4 bases from J, the gap between germline ends came to 9 bases. The length of the CDR3 is 13 residues. The CDR3: CAWSRAPNQPQHF. The CDR3, as DNA: TGTGCCTGGAGTAGGGCTCCAAATCAGCCCCAGCATTTT.

V gene TRBV5-1 combines with J gene TRBJ1-3; D call uncertain. V lost 5 bases and J 0 bases, leaving 6 bases between the germline ends. The CDR3 covers 13 residues. The germline V gene encodes CDR1 SGHRS and CDR2 YFSETQ. CDR3 region: CASSEHSGNTIYF. Written as DNA, the CDR3 is TGCGCCAGCAGTGAGCACTCTGGAAACACCATATATTTT.

The CDR3 sequence: CAGSLWGADTIYF. DNA for the CDR3: TGTGCCGGCTCCCTATGGGGAGCGGACACCATATATTTT. The chain recombines TRBV6-1 with TRBJ1-3; no definite D call. The CDR3 loop spans 13 amino acids. V was trimmed by 11 bases and J by 8 bases, leaving 19 bases between them. Germline assignment: CDR1 MNHNS and CDR2 SASEGT.

The chain is built from TRBV10-1 and TRBJ1-1; TRBD1 matches at 7 bases. V gave up 8 bases and J gave up 1 base; unmatched junction bases: 7. Germline V CDR1 and CDR2: WNHNN, SYGVQD (reference sequence). The CDR3 is made up of 14 amino acids. CDR3 in amino acids: CASFSRQGNTEAFF. CDR3 coding DNA: TGCGCCAGCTTTTCACGACAGGGGAACACTGAAGCTTTCTTT.

The CDR3 sequence is CASSLGGEMVEAFF. The CDR3 coding sequence is TGTGCCAGCAGCTTAGGGGGCGAGATGGTAGAAGCTTTCTTT. The V gene is TRBV7-3, the J gene TRBJ1-1, with D maybe TRBD1 (6 bases). From germline, CDR1 is SGHTA and CDR2 FQGTGA. The CDR3 spans 14 residues. Trimming removed 2 bases from V and 8 bases from J, with 15 bases in between.

The V and J genes are TRBV7-9 and TRBJ2-1, with a tentative D call TRBD1 (6 bases). This CDR3 comprises 15 residues. V was trimmed by 4 bases and J by 8 bases, leaving 18 bases between them. Germline assignment: CDR1 SEHNR and CDR2 FQNEAQ (reference sequence). The CDR3 protein is CASSSAFSGEDEQFF. CDR3 DNA sequence: TGTGCCAGCAGCTCCGCCTTCTCAGGGGAAGATGAGCAGTTCTTC.

The chain links TRBV6-6 to TRBJ1-2, with a possible D match to TRBD1 (6 bases). Germline V gene sequence: CDR1 MNHNY, CDR2 SVGAGI (reference sequence). The CDR3 is 15 amino acids. The V end was cut by 5 bases, the J end by 7 bases, with 20 bases between. The CDR3 sequence is CASSLSTGPKGGYTF. In DNA, the CDR3 is TGTGCCAGCAGTCTTTCGACAGGACCCAAGGGTGGCTACACCTTC.

The V call is TRBV11-2, the J call TRBJ2-7, with D unclear. The length of the CDR3 is 13 residues. Germline V CDR1 and CDR2: SGHAT, FQNNGV. V gave up 1 base and J gave up 3 bases, with 7 bases separating them. CDR3 nucleotides: TGTGCCAGCAGCTTAGTTTCTGGCTACGAGCAGTACTTC. Protein: CASSLVSGYEQYF.

The V call is TRBV28, the J call TRBJ2-7, with D possibly being TRBD2 (6 bases). Trimming pared 6 bases from V and 8 bases from J, leaving 20 bases between. Looked up from germline, CDR1 is MDHEN and CDR2 is SYDVKM. The CDR3 is made up of 14 amino acids. The CDR3 here is CASRRAGWSPQQYF. The CDR3 nucleotides are TGTGCCAGCAGGCGGGCGGGGTGGTCCCCCCAGCAGTACTTC.

The rearrangement links TRBV4-1 to TRBJ2-3, with 9 positions matching TRBD2. CDR3 size: 18 residues. Per the germline V gene, CDR1 is MGHRA and CDR2 is YSYEKL. The V gene end was trimmed by 0 bases and the J gene end by 2 bases; junction bases not matched to a gene: 9. The CDR3 DNA reads as TGCGCCAGCAGCCAAGACGCCAGACTAGCGGCCCTCACAGATACGCAGTATTTT. This encodes CASSQDARLAALTDTQYF.

The rearrangement joins TRBV15 to TRBJ2-2; TRBD2 is a possible D gene (5 bases). Germline V gene sequence: CDR1 LNHNV, CDR2 YYDKDF (reference sequence). Trimming left V 3 bases short and J 5 bases short, with 10 bases between. The CDR3 runs to 14 residues. This chain's CDR3 is CATSSLGSTGELFF. The CDR3 DNA reads TGTGCCACCAGCAGTTTAGGGAGTACCGGGGAGCTGTTTTTT.

A single count supports this clone. The chain has TRBV19 and TRBJ1-4; D is unclear. V shed 1 base and J shed 5 bases, with 5 bases lying between them. Germline loops: CDR1 LNHDA, CDR2 SQIVND (reference sequence). The CDR3 is made up of 13 amino acids. The CDR3 loop is CASSIGRNEKLFF. The CDR3 region has the DNA TGTGCCAGTAGTATAGGCAGGAATGAAAAACTGTTTTTT.

V is TRBV5-6 and J is TRBJ2-2; 11 bases match TRBD2. Germline CDR1 and CDR2: SGHDT and YYEEEE. Losses at the gene ends were 1 base for V and 7 bases for J; bases not matched to a gene: 6. The CDR3 loop spans 16 amino acids. This CDR3 reads CASSLNSGRAVGELFF. The CDR3 DNA sequence: TGTGCCAGCAGCTTGAATAGCGGGAGGGCCGTCGGGGAGCTGTTTTTT.

The chain is built from TRBV28 and TRBJ1-1, with TRBD1 as a possible D gene (6 bases). CDR1 is MDHEN, CDR2 SYDVKM, per germline. The CDR3 runs 13 residues. Trimming stripped 7 bases from V and 8 bases from J, with 17 bases between. The CDR3 nucleotides are TGTGCCAGCATGACCATGGGACATTCCGAAGCTTTCTTT. It yields the protein CASMTMGHSEAFF.

In this sample, this clone turned up once. This rearrangement joins TRBV5-4 to TRBJ2-1; TRBD1 is a possible D gene (5 bases). Germline assignment: CDR1 SGHNT and CDR2 YYREEE (reference sequence). The CDR3 spans 13 residues. Between the trimmed V and J ends, which lost 4 bases and 5 bases, there was a span of 10 bases. CDR3 nucleotide sequence: TGTGCCAGCAGCGAGGACACGGACAATGAGCAGTTCTTC. Its translation: CASSEDTDNEQFF.

V and J are TRBV30 and TRBJ1-2; D is unclear. CDR3 length equals 10 residues. Trimming removed 6 bases from V and 8 bases from J, with 10 bases in between. Germline-derived CDR1 and CDR2 are GTSNPN and SVGIG (reference sequence). For the CDR3, the DNA is TGTGCCTGCACGGCCTGGGGCTACACCTTC. Its translation: CACTAWGYTF.

This sequence joins TRBV7-3 and TRBJ2-1; D unclear. The CDR3 runs to 12 residues. Trimming removed 2 bases from V and 1 base from J, with 0 bases in between. Germline V lookup: CDR1 SGHTA, CDR2 FQGTGA. The CDR3: CASSLSYNEQFF. Written as DNA, the CDR3 is TGTGCCAGCAGCTTATCCTACAATGAGCAGTTCTTC.

The gene calls are TRBV6-5 and TRBJ1-4, with D perhaps TRBD1 (5 bases). V was pared by 4 bases and J by 8 bases, with 17 bases between. The CDR3 totals 15 residues. Per germline, CDR1 MNHEY and CDR2 SVGAGI. CDR3 nucleotide sequence: TGTGCCAGCAGTTGGCGCAGGGTTTCAGGCGAAAAACTGTTTTTT. Its translation: CASSWRRVSGEKLFF.

The J gene is TRBJ2-6, the V gene TRBV15; no reliable D call. Deletions cut 4 bases from V and 0 bases from J, with 10 bases between. Germline V gives CDR1 LNHNV, CDR2 YYDKDF (reference sequence). This CDR3 has 16 amino acids. The CDR3 sequence is CATSNQWSSGANVLTF. The CDR3 nucleotides read TGTGCCACCAGCAATCAGTGGAGCTCTGGGGCCAACGTCCTGACTTTC.

The chain links TRBV4-1 to TRBJ2-4, with D unresolved. The CDR3 runs 15 residues. Trimming took 4 bases from V and 7 from J, leaving 17 bases between them. Germline V CDR1 and CDR2: MGHRA, YSYEKL. The CDR3 region has the DNA TGCGCCAGCAGCCCGAGGACGGGTTTGGCGAACATTCAGTACTTC. It encodes CASSPRTGLANIQYF.

The chain couples TRBV7-2 to TRBJ1-3; D possibly corresponds to TRBD1 (5 bases). The V gene lost 5 bases and the J gene lost 4 bases, with 18 bases spanning the gap. From germline, CDR1 is SGHTA and CDR2 FQGNSA. The CDR3 sequence is 16 residues long. CDR3 residues: CASSPRPREAGNTIYF. The CDR3 DNA reads TGTGCCAGCAGCCCCCGTCCCAGGGAGGCGGGAAACACCATATATTTT.

V usage is TRBV7-3 and J usage is TRBJ2-5, with 12 nucleotides matching TRBD2. Losses at the gene ends were 5 bases for V and 6 bases for J; bases not matched to a gene: 4. This CDR3 is 14 amino acids long. Germline lookup yields CDR1 SGHTA and CDR2 FQGTGA. CDR3 sequence: CASSPSGGAQTQYF. The CDR3 region has the DNA TGTGCCAGCAGCCCTAGCGGGGGGGCGCAGACCCAGTACTTC.